This TCR beta chain emerged from a study of blood T cells in healthy people across ages. Study-wide findings and caveats: Whereas aged donors had fewer naive CD4+ cells, long-lived donors had more of them and higher diversity.

Then a second PCR, running roughly 7 to 12 cycles, was carried out with a sample-barcoded 5' primer and a J-beta primer mix. Every cDNA was tagged by a template-switch adaptor with 12 random nucleotides. Sequencing of every sample gave 3 million or more CDR3-containing paired-end reads. TCRdb analysed the 5' RACE reads with MiXCR anew, one entry per CDR3 protein. The sample has 700,000 or so distinct CDR3 sequences; about a fifth are singletons. This clonotype occurred a few times. What it binds is not known. Per-sample yields of isolated PBMCs were at least 6 million. The CDR3 covers 15 residues. From germline, CDR1 is SGHAT and CDR2 FQNNGV. V gave up 5 bases and J gave up 8 bases, with 19 bases separating them.

This TCR came from a man in his 70s in good health. V and J are TRBV11-2 and TRBJ1-3, with unresolved D. The material sequenced was blood. The CDR3 reads CASSAYGPIGDTIYF. The DNA for the CDR3 is TGTGCCAGCAGCGCTTATGGCCCGATTGGTGACACCATATATTTT.